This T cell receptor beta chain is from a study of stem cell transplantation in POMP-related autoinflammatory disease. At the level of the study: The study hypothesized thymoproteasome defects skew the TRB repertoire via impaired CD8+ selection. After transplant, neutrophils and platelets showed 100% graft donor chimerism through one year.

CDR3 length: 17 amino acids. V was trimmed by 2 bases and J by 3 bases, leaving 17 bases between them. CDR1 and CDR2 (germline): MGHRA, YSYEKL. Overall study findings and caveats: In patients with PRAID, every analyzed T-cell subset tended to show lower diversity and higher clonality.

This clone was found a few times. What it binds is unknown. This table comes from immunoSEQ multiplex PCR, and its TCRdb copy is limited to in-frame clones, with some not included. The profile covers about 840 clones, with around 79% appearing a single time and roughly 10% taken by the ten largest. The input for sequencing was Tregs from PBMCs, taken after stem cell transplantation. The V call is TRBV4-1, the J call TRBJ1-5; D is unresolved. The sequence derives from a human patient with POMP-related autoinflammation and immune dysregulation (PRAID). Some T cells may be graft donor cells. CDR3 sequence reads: CASSQTFGEIVNQPQHF. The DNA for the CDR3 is TGCGCCAGCAGCCAAACGTTCGGGGAAATTGTCAATCAGCCCCAGCATTTT.